The T cell receptor (beta chain) described here comes from a study of T cells expressing NK-cell markers. Study information: CD3+CD56+NKG2C+, CD3+CD56+NKG2C- and CD3+CD56-NKG2C+ T cells, once sorted, supplied the TCR beta repertoires. Most of the eight sequenced donors tested HCMV-seropositive; one tested seronegative.

CDR1 is SGHDT and CDR2 is YYEEEE in the germline V gene. This CDR3 has 14 amino acids. Scientists made TCR beta cDNA using 5'RACE template switching with UMIs. TCRdb reanalyzed the 5' RACE reads, giving one entry per CDR3 protein sequence and no DNA. The listing contains 250,000 or so distinct CDR3 sequences. The chain combines TRBV5-6 with TRBJ2-1; TCRdb outputs TRBD1, but without DNA this stays unchecked. This TCR was recovered from a woman aged 18-69 years in good health. Sequenced: blood T cells: a sorted CD56 or NKG2C T cell subset, CD4+ or CD8+ T cells, or bulk PBMC T cells (not recorded which). CDR3 region: CASSMWDRGHEQFF.